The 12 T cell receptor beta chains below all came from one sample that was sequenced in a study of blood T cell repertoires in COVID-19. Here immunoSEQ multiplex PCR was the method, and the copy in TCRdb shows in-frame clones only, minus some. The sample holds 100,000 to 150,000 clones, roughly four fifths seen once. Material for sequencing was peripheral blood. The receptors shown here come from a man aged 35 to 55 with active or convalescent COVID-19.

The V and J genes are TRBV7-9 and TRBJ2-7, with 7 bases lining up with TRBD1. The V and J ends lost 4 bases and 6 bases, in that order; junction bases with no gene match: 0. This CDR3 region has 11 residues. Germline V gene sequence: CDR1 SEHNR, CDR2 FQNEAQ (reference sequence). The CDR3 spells CASSSGGEQYF. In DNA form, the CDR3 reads TGTGCCAGCAGCTCAGGGGGCGAGCAGTACTTC.

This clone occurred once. The CDR3 region has the DNA TGTGCCAGTAGTATAGGTAGCGGGGGCATGGAGGAGCAGTACTTC. Translated: CASSIGSGGMEEQYF. The chain is built from TRBV19 and TRBJ2-7, with TRBD2 matching over 9 bases. CDR3 size: 15 residues. CDR1 LNHDA and CDR2 SQIVND come from the germline V gene (reference sequence). V lost 1 base and J lost 7; bases outside the gene matches: 8.

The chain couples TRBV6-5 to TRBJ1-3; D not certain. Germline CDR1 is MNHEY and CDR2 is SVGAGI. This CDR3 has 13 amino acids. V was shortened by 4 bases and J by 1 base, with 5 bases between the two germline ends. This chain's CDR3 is CASSSRSGNTIYF. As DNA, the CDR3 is TGTGCCAGCAGTTCGAGGTCTGGAAACACCATATATTTT.

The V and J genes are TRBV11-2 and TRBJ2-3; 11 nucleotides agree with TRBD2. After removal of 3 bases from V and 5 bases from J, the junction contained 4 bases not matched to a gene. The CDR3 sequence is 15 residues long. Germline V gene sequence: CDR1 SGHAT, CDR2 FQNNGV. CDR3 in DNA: TGTGCCAGCAGCTTTAGCGGGGGGGCCGGAGATACGCAGTATTTT. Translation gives CASSFSGGAGDTQYF. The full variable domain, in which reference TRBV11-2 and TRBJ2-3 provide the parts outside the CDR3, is EAGVAQSPRYKIIEKRQSVAFWCNPISGHATLYWYQQILGQGPKLLIQFQNNGVVDDSQLPKDRFSAERLKGVDSTLKIQPAKLEDSAVYLCASSFSGGAGDTQYFGPGTRLTVL.

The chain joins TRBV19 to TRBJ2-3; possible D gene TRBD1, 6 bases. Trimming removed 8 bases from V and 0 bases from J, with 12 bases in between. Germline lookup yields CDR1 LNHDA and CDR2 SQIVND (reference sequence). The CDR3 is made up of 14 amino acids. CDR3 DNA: TGTGCCAGTGGGGGCCAGGGTAGCACAGATACGCAGTATTTT. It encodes CASGGQGSTDTQYF.

The CDR3 sequence is CASHEALSTEAFF. CDR3 nucleotides: TGTGCCAGCCACGAGGCGCTTTCCACTGAAGCTTTCTTT. This rearrangement joins TRBV18 to TRBJ1-1; D is ambiguous. V lost 8 bases, J lost 4 bases, and 14 bases lay in between. The CDR3 runs 13 residues. Germline assignment: CDR1 KGHSH and CDR2 LQKENI.

Here the CDR3 reads CASSSADGGGYTF. The CDR3 DNA sequence: TGTGCCAGCAGCTCCGCGGACGGGGGAGGCTACACCTTC. The chain recombines TRBV9 with TRBJ1-2, with D possibly TRBD1 on 5 matching bases. The germline V gene encodes CDR1 SGDLS and CDR2 YYNGEE. The CDR3 extends over 13 amino acids. Trimming cost V 4 bases and J 8 bases, with 15 bases left between them.

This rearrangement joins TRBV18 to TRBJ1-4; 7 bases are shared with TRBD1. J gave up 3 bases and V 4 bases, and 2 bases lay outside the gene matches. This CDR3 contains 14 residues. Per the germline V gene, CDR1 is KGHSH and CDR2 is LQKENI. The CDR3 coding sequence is TGTGCCAGCTCACAGACAGGGCCTAATGAAAAACTGTTTTTT. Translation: CASSQTGPNEKLFF.

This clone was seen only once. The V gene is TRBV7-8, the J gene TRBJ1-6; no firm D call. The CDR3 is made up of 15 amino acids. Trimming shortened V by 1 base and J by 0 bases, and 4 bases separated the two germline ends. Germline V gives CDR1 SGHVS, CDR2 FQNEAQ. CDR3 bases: TGTGCCAGCAGCTTAGACAGCTCCTATAATTCACCCCTCCACTTT. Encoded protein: CASSLDSSYNSPLHF.

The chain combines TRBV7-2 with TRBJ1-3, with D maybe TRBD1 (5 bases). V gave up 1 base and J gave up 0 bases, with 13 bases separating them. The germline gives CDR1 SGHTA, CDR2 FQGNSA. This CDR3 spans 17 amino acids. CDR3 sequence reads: CASSLDGGILSGNTIYF. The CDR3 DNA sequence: TGTGCCAGCAGCTTAGATGGGGGGATACTCTCTGGAAACACCATATATTTT.

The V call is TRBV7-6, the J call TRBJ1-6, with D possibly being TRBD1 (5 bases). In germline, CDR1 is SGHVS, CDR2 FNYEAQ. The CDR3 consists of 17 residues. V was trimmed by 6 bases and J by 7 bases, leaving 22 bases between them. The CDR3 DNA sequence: TGTGCCAGCAGAGACAACCCCCAGGGAATCGGGAATTCACCCCTCCACTTT. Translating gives CASRDNPQGIGNSPLHF.

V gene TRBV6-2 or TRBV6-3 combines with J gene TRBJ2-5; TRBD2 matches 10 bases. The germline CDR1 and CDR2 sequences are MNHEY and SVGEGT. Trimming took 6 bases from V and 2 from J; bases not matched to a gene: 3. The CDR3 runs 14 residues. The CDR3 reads CASSQLAGQETQYF. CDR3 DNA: TGTGCCAGCAGCCAACTAGCGGGGCAAGAGACCCAGTACTTC.